Shown below are 5 T cell receptor beta chains from a single sample sequenced in a study of control samples from healthy donors and cancer patients. Profiled with immunoSEQ multiplex PCR; TCRdb holds only in-frame clones, not every one. Among 200,000 to 250,000 clones listed, about 93% were seen once. Sequencing used blood. Receptors originate from a man aged 50 or older in good health.

This clone was counted once. The chain recombines TRBV6-5 with TRBJ2-1; D perhaps matches TRBD2 (6 bases). The CDR3 consists of 15 residues. Germline V gene sequence: CDR1 MNHEY, CDR2 SVGAGI. The ends were cut back, 7 bases at V and 1 base at J, with 14 bases in the middle. The chain's CDR3 is CASTPPGLSYNEQFF. The CDR3 region has the DNA TGTGCCAGCACGCCCCCGGGACTTTCCTACAATGAGCAGTTCTTC.

The chain recombines TRBV5-5 with TRBJ1-3; no reliable D call. The CDR3 loop spans 14 amino acids. Looked up from germline, CDR1 is SGHKS and CDR2 is YYEKEE (reference sequence). Trimming took 6 bases from V and 0 from J, leaving 10 bases between them. CDR3 region: CASNRHISGNTIYF. The CDR3 nucleotides read TGTGCCAGCAACCGACACATCTCTGGAAACACCATATATTTT. Filled out from reference TRBV5-5 and TRBJ1-3, the complete variable domain reads DAGVTQSPTHLIKTRGQQVTLRCSPISGHKSVSWYQQVLGQGPQFIFQYYEKEERGRGNFPDRFSARQFPNYSSELNVNALLLGDSALYLCASNRHISGNTIYFGEGSWLTVV.

The chain combines TRBV11-1 with TRBJ1-2; tentative D call: TRBD1 (6 bases). Between the trimmed V and J ends, which lost 4 bases and 6 bases, there was a span of 15 bases. Germline-derived CDR1 and CDR2 are SGHAT and FQDESV (reference sequence). The CDR3 contains 14 residues. The CDR3 nucleotides are TGTGCCAGCAGCTCACTTCAGGGGCGTGATGGCTACACCTTC. This sequence encodes CASSSLQGRDGYTF.

The chain has TRBV9 and TRBJ1-6; the D gene is possibly TRBD1 (6 bases). The CDR3 length is 14 residues. V was cut by 3 bases and J by 11 bases, with 15 bases left in between. Germline values: CDR1 SGDLS, CDR2 YYNGEE. CDR3 residues: CASSATGLVAPLHF. CDR3 sequence (DNA): TGTGCCAGCAGCGCTACAGGGTTGGTGGCACCCCTCCACTTT.

The chain recombines TRBV7-2 with TRBJ1-2; maybe TRBD1 (6 bases). CDR1 and CDR2 (germline): SGHTA, FQGNSA. The CDR3 runs 14 residues. V was clipped by 5 bases and J by 5 bases, with 15 bases between them. The CDR3: CASSLQTGSYGYTF. The CDR3 bases are TGTGCCAGCAGCCTCCAAACAGGGAGTTATGGCTACACCTTC. Looking up the rest from reference TRBV7-2 and TRBJ1-2 gives the full variable domain: GAGVSQSPSNKVTEKGKDVELRCDPISGHTALYWYRQSLGQGLEFLIYFQGNSAPDKSGLPSDRFSAERTGGSVSTLTIQRTQQEDSAVYLCASSLQTGSYGYTFGSGTRLTVV.